This TCR beta chain was recovered during a study of cytomegalovirus exposure and HLA in healthy donors. Turning to the study itself: A data release that came early held 80 million or so unique TCRs from HLA-typed donors.

The study ran its PCR with 60 Vbeta and 13 Jbeta primers. Sequencing was performed with immunoSEQ multiplex PCR; in TCRdb, only in-frame clones are kept and a portion is missing. Of roughly 160,000 clones listed, over 70% are singletons. Turning to this clone: The antigen remains unidentified.

With 5 bases clipped from V and 4 bases from J, the junction kept 11 bases outside the gene matches. Per the germline V gene, CDR1 is SGHVS and CDR2 is FQNEAQ. This CDR3 has 16 residues. General observations from the study: Per a later analysis, fewer than 20,000 TCR beta sequences showed association with HLA alleles at 0.05 false discovery rate. The study put under 200 TCR beta chains on its list as cytomegalovirus-associated. The authors excluded some V segments, including TRBV6-2 and TRBV6-3, as indistinguishable.

This chain connects TRBV7-8 to TRBJ1-1; 9 nucleotides agree with TRBD1. This TCR derives from a man between 18 and 35 years old in good health and CMV-seropositive. Sequenced input: PBMCs. The CDR3 DNA reads TGTGCCAGCAGCCAAGATCGGACAGGGGTAACCACTGAAGCTTTCTTT. Residues: CASSQDRTGVTTEAFF.